This T cell receptor beta chain was captured by sequencing in a study of blood T cell repertoires in COVID-19 (TCRdb year 2020). In the study overall: Collaborator samples came from the United States, Italy and Spain and covered acute and convalescent phases of COVID-19. The material from the prospective study consisted of cDNA or gDNA derived from T cells, B-cell-depleted T cells, or PBMCs. The dataset comprised deeply sampled blood TCRbeta repertoires from subjects exposed to, actively infected with, or recovered from COVID-19. The repertoires were made available in a free public database intended to serve as a resource for research on the immune response to SARS-CoV-2. Samples were obtained from the ongoing ImmuneRACE study (first 160 participants) and from about 1,300 subjects provided by 6 global collaborators. A de-identified subject ID, COVID-19 status, age in years and sex were almost always included in the sample metadata. Where available, HLA class I and class II types were taken from metadata supplied by the sample provider and were not determined by assay-based typing. General study outcomes and caveats: How much clinical and demographic metadata was included differed by source and by participant, and the metadata was provided uncurated.

Each collaborating institution followed its own protocols to collect whole blood in K2EDTA tubes. For TCRbeta analysis, collaborators shipped samples in one of three forms: frozen whole blood, isolated PBMCs, or DNA extracted from either of those sample types. Notes on this clone: Its recognized antigen is unknown. The input lacks base qualities; no much larger clone sits a single base away.

TCRbeta CDR3 regions were amplified from genomic DNA using the immunoSEQ Assay, a bias-controlled multiplex PCR. From the authors' description of their analysis: The number of nucleated cells in each sample was estimated by amplification of reference gene primers within the assay. To quantify the absolute abundance of each unique TCRbeta CDR3 rearrangement, sequence reads were collapsed and filtered. For each sample, productive Simpson clonality was calculated as the square root of Simpson's diversity index across productive rearrangements. Held by TCRdb, this immuneACCESS table contains in-frame sequences only and omits some clones. Under half of the omission traces to an unresolved V gene where checked; the cause of the rest is unknown. The V and J calls and clone size are taken from that table; D and trimming were inferred from the DNA. For this sample the table gives about 81,000 clones, of which 86% were detected only once. Roughly 27% of the sample goes to the ten largest clones.

Inclusive of the bounding cysteine and phenylalanine, the CDR3 is 14 residues long. Solely the CDR3 DNA is kept, with 42 bases framed from the first base. The V end loses 6 bases and the J end loses 7 bases, and a stretch of 18 bases separates them. CDR1 and CDR2 are read off the germline V gene as MDHEN and SYDVKM. The sequenced sample consisted of peripheral blood. This sequence uses TRBV28 and TRBJ1-1, with an unclear D gene assignment. This TCR derives from a human donor in a cohort sampled during active COVID-19. In nucleotide form, the sequence is TGTGCCAGCAGCATCACGGCCCAACGGAGTGAAGCTTTCTTT. This translates into CASSITAQRSEAFF. The full variable domain, completed from the reference TRBV28 and TRBJ1-1 proteins outside the CDR3, reads DVKVTQSSRYLVKRTGEKVFLECVQDMDHENMFWYRQDPGLGLRLIYFSYDVKMKEKGDIPEGYSVSREKKERFSLILESASTNQTSMYLCASSITAQRSEAFFGQGTRLTVV.